Presented here are 25 T cell receptor beta chains from one specimen sequenced in a study of Tregs in tolerant kidney transplant recipients. TCRdb's table, derived via immunoSEQ multiplex PCR, lists solely in-frame clones and lacks some. The sample data list roughly 23,000 clones. Related graft donors supplied nonmyeloablative bone marrow transplants, and mixed chimerism was transient. The specimen was CD4+ T cells from blood (PBMCs), collected 6 months after the transplant. These receptors all stem from a human patient who received a combined kidney and bone marrow transplant. The graft donor may be the source of some T cells.

With regard to this clone: The read finishes 3 residues shy of the CDR3 end, and the germline J gene is used to complete it. This chain uses TRBV5-5 with TRBJ2-7, with D unclear. Germline V gives CDR1 SGHKS, CDR2 YYEKEE (reference sequence). Trimming left V 1 base short and J 2 bases short, with 7 bases between. The CDR3 has 13 amino acids. CDR3 residues: CASSLPGPYEQYF. CDR3 bases read: TGTGCCAGCAGCTTGCCGGGTCCCTACGAG.

Concerning this clone itself: The sequenced fragment ends 3 residues before the CDR3 boundary, so the rest is inferred from the germline J gene. V and J are TRBV19 and TRBJ1-6; a possible D gene is TRBD1 (5 bases). Germline CDR1 reads LNHDA; CDR2 reads SQIVND (reference sequence). This CDR3 is 14 amino acids long. The covered CDR3 bases are TGTGCCAGTAGCCCCGCGGGGACGGTGTTTGCC. Its protein is CASSPAGTVFA. The entire CDR3 protein is CASSPAGTVFALHF. Combining the CDR3 with reference TRBV19 and TRBJ1-6 gives the whole variable domain DGGITQSPKYLFRKEGQNVTLSCEQNLNHDAMYWYRQDPGQGLRLIYYSQIVNDFQKGDIAEGYSVSREKKESFPLTVTSAQKNPTAFYLCASSPAGTVFALHFGNGTRLTVT.

Note on this clone: Read sequence stops 3 residues before the CDR3 end, and the germline J gene provides the missing end. This chain joins TRBV2 and TRBJ2-1; 16 nucleotides agree with TRBD2. The CDR3 loop spans 14 amino acids. The germline V gene encodes CDR1 SNHLY and CDR2 FYNNEI. J was trimmed by 8 bases and V by 8 bases; bases with no gene match: 3. Incomplete CDR3 DNA: TGTGCCAGCTCGGGACTAGCGGGGGGGGATGAG. Translating it yields CASSGLAGGDE. In full, the CDR3 is CASSGLAGGDEQFF.

Points on this clone: The read gets to within 3 residues of the CDR3 end, and the germline J gene fills in the rest. This chain links TRBV11-2 with TRBJ2-5, with a tentative D call TRBD2 (5 bases). This CDR3 comprises 13 residues. CDR1 and CDR2 from the germline V gene are SGHAT and FQNNGV. Trimming stripped 0 bases from V and 7 bases from J, with 9 bases between. CDR3 DNA, as far as it was read: TGTGCCAGCAGCTTAGATTATCGGGGGACC. Translating it yields CASSLDYRGT. The CDR3 in full is CASSLDYRGTQYF. Variable domain in full (rest from reference TRBV11-2 and TRBJ2-5): EAGVAQSPRYKIIEKRQSVAFWCNPISGHATLYWYQQILGQGPKLLIQFQNNGVVDDSQLPKDRFSAERLKGVDSTLKIQPAKLEDSAVYLCASSLDYRGTQYFGPGTRLLVL.

With respect to this clone: The read terminates 3 residues before the CDR3 end, so the remaining end is supplied by the germline J gene. The V and J genes are TRBV28 and TRBJ1-1; D possibly corresponds to TRBD1 (5 bases). The CDR3 length is 12 residues. In germline, CDR1 is MDHEN, CDR2 SYDVKM. The CDR3 here is CASSFPGGEAFF. The sequenced part of the CDR3 DNA is TGTGCCAGCAGTTTCCCCGGGGGGGAA.

Details on this clone: Read coverage stops 3 residues before the CDR3 terminus; the germline J gene supplies the remainder. This chain links TRBV6-1 with TRBJ2-3; tentative D call: TRBD2 (6 bases). CDR1 and CDR2 (germline): MNHNS, SASEGT. The CDR3 runs 14 residues. The V end lost 4 bases, the J end lost 6 bases, and 14 bases lay between the germline ends. Incomplete CDR3 DNA: TGTGCCAGCAGTGGGCGACTAGTAACGGATACG. Its protein product is CASSGRLVTDT. The complete CDR3 reads CASSGRLVTDTQYF.

The sequenced part of the CDR3 DNA is TGTGCCAGTAGTATCCCGGGTGGCATGAACACTGAA. It specifies CASSIPGGMNTE. The CDR3, in full, reads CASSIPGGMNTEAFF. The V gene is TRBV19, the J gene TRBJ1-1; the D is unclear. The sequence runs out 3 residues before the end of the CDR3; the remainder is reconstructed from the germline J gene. Trimming removed 3 bases at V and 0 bases at J, with 11 bases between. This CDR3 region has 15 residues. Germline loops: CDR1 LNHDA, CDR2 SQIVND (reference sequence).

On this clone: The DNA ends 3 residues before the CDR3 does, and the rest of the CDR3 is filled in from the germline J gene. In the same sample, other DNA sequences code for this CDR3. The chain employs TRBV20-1 and TRBJ1-1; D unclear. Between the trimmed V and J ends, which lost 2 bases and 0 bases, there was a span of 4 bases. The CDR3 sequence is 12 residues long. Germline V gives CDR1 DFQATT, CDR2 SNEGSKA (reference sequence). CDR3 bases read: TGCAGTGCTAGAAGGCTGAACACTGAA. This gives the protein CSARRLNTE. In full, the CDR3 reads CSARRLNTEAFF.

The sequenced CDR3 bases are TGTGCCAGCAGTGAGACGGCTAGCGGGGGGATAGATACG. Protein: CASSETASGGIDT. In full, the CDR3 reads CASSETASGGIDTQYF. The chain employs TRBV6-4 and TRBJ2-3; 11 positions match TRBD2. The read ends 3 residues shy of where the CDR3 ends; the end is completed using the germline J gene. Germline V gives CDR1 MRHNA, CDR2 SNTAGT. V dropped 3 bases and J dropped 5; count of bases not matched to a gene: 7. This CDR3 spans 16 amino acids.

About this clone itself: The CDR3 goes on 3 residues after the read ends, and that part is filled in from the germline J gene. V is TRBV5-1 and J is TRBJ2-2; possibly TRBD2 for D (6 bases). This CDR3 region has 13 residues. Per germline, CDR1 SGHRS and CDR2 YFSETQ. The V gene lost 4 bases and the J gene lost 6 bases, with 10 bases spanning the gap. The covered CDR3 bases are TGCGCCAGCAGCCGCCGCGGGGCCGGGGAG. Translated, it gives CASSRRGAGE. The complete CDR3 reads CASSRRGAGELFF.

As for this clone: From the germline J gene comes the end of the CDR3, since the read stops 3 residues before it. The chain has TRBV20-1 and TRBJ2-5; 11 nucleotides agree with TRBD2. The CDR3 runs to 13 residues. Germline loops: CDR1 DFQATT, CDR2 SNEGSKA (reference sequence). CDR3 DNA (partial): TGCAGCGCGTCTGGACTAGCGGGAGAGACC. It translates to CSASGLAGET. The full-length CDR3 reads as CSASGLAGETQYF.

In regard to this clone: The read halts 3 residues ahead of the CDR3 end, with the missing end drawn from the germline J gene. The chain couples TRBV5-1 to TRBJ1-3; D perhaps matches TRBD1 (6 bases). This CDR3 spans 16 amino acids. From germline, CDR1 is SGHRS and CDR2 YFSETQ. V was pared by 4 bases and J by 0 bases, with 14 bases between. The part of the CDR3 DNA that was read is TGCGCCAGCAGCGGACGCCCAGGGGTCTCTGGAAACACC. Translation gives CASSGRPGVSGNT. The complete CDR3 protein is CASSGRPGVSGNTIYF.

Concerning this clone: The read stops 3 residues short of the end of the CDR3; the missing end is completed from the germline J gene. The chain joins TRBV20-1 to TRBJ2-7, with a tentative D call TRBD1 (6 bases). This CDR3 is built from 14 residues. The V and J ends lost 3 bases and 0 bases respectively, with 12 bases between them. Germline values: CDR1 DFQATT, CDR2 SNEGSKA (reference sequence). The CDR3 DNA, read in part, is TGCAGTGCTAGCCGGCAGGGGAGCTCCTACGAG. The encoded protein is CSASRQGSSYE. From start to end, the CDR3 is CSASRQGSSYEQYF.

The DNA read from the CDR3 is TGTGCCAGCAGCTTAAGGGACAGAAATTCACCC. Protein sequence: CASSLRDRNSP. The whole CDR3 reads CASSLRDRNSPLHF. This rearrangement joins TRBV7-2 to TRBJ1-6, with 7 nucleotides matching TRBD1. The read terminates 3 residues ahead of where the CDR3 ends, so the germline J gene completes it. J was trimmed by 7 bases and V by 2 bases; bases with no gene match: 2. The CDR3 has 14 residues. The germline V gene has CDR1 SGHTA and CDR2 FQGNSA.

Concerning this clone itself: The read falls 3 residues short of the CDR3 end, and the missing part is taken from the germline J gene. The chain carries TRBV11-2 and TRBJ1-2; D gene unclear. Trimming took 8 bases from V and 0 from J, leaving 7 bases between them. CDR3 length: 12 amino acids. CDR1 is SGHAT, CDR2 FQNNGV, per germline. The CDR3 region is CASGHTNYGYTF. The covered CDR3 bases are TGTGCCAGCGGGCATACTAACTATGGC.

As for this clone: Mismatch with germline at one junction end may stem from a read error. The read comes to an end 3 residues before the CDR3 does, leaving the germline J gene to fill in the end. The genes are TRBV4-2 and TRBJ2-7; 13 nucleotides line up with TRBD2. Germline CDR1 and CDR2: LGHNA and YNFKEQ. The CDR3 has 17 residues. The DNA read from the CDR3 is TGCGCCAGCAGCCTACAACTACTAGCGGGAGGGACCTACGAG. Protein: CASSLQLLAGGTYE. The whole CDR3 protein is CASSLQLLAGGTYEQYF.

As to this clone: The CDR3 is cut off 3 residues early in the read; its end comes from the germline J gene. The V call is TRBV19, the J call TRBJ2-5; weak D call: TRBD1 (6 bases). CDR1 LNHDA and CDR2 SQIVND come from the germline V gene (reference sequence). CDR3 size: 16 residues. With 6 bases removed from V and 1 base from J, the gap between germline ends came to 18 bases. The CDR3 here is CASSSGRGQFQETQYF. The DNA read from the CDR3 is TGTGCCAGTAGCTCAGGAAGAGGACAGTTCCAAGAGACC.

On this clone: Read sequence stops 3 residues before the CDR3 end, and the germline J gene provides the missing end. The rearrangement links TRBV2 to TRBJ2-3, with 11 bases fitting TRBD2. Germline CDR1 SNHLY, CDR2 FYNNEI. This CDR3 comprises 14 residues. The V and J ends lost 8 bases and 3 bases, in that order; junction bases with no gene match: 4. The CDR3 loop is CASLLAGGTDTQYF. CDR3 DNA, as far as it was read: TGTGCCAGCCTCCTAGCGGGAGGAACAGATACG.

With respect to this clone: The CDR3 end lies 3 residues beyond the end of the read and is filled in from the germline J gene. This chain connects TRBV14 to TRBJ1-6, with TRBD1 matching 7 bases. Germline CDR1 is SGHDN and CDR2 is FVKESK. Losses at the gene ends were 1 base for V and 10 bases for J; bases not matched to a gene: 7. The CDR3 covers 15 residues. CDR3 sequence: CASSQARGKYSPLHF. The DNA read from the CDR3 is TGTGCCAGCAGCCAAGCCAGGGGGAAATACTCACCC.

About this clone: Read coverage stops 3 residues before the CDR3 terminus; the germline J gene supplies the remainder. The genes are TRBV7-2 and TRBJ2-7; 9 bases are a match to TRBD2. This CDR3 is 15 amino acids long. Trimming took 4 bases from V and 3 from J; bases not matched to a gene: 7. Germline V gives CDR1 SGHTA, CDR2 FQGNSA. Here the CDR3 reads CASSSRTSDHYEQYF. Incomplete CDR3 DNA: TGTGCCAGCAGCTCCCGGACTAGCGACCACTACGAG.

With regard to this clone: From the germline J gene comes the end of the CDR3, since the read stops 3 residues before it. V usage is TRBV5-1 and J usage is TRBJ1-5; 8 nucleotides align to TRBD1. The germline gives CDR1 SGHRS, CDR2 YFSETQ. Trimming at V came to 0 bases and at J to 2 bases, leaving 4 bases not matched to a gene. The length of the CDR3 is 16 residues. The chain's CDR3 is CASSLAPTGGNQPQHF. Incomplete CDR3 DNA: TGCGCCAGCAGCTTGGCCCCGACAGGGGGCAATCAGCCC.

As for this clone: The missing CDR3 end, 3 residues past where the read stops, is filled in from the germline J gene. This chain joins TRBV20-1 and TRBJ2-7; 7 bases are shared with TRBD1. The CDR3 length is 14 residues. V gave up 0 bases and J gave up 5 bases; unmatched junction bases: 7. Germline V lookup: CDR1 DFQATT, CDR2 SNEGSKA (reference sequence). This CDR3 reads CSARDSGGENEQYF. Partial CDR3 DNA: TGCAGTGCTAGAGATTCAGGGGGAGAGAACGAG.

Notes on this clone: The read falls 3 residues short of the CDR3 end, and the missing part is taken from the germline J gene. This chain links TRBV27 with TRBJ1-5; TRBD1 is a possible D gene (5 bases). Per the germline V gene, CDR1 is MNHEY and CDR2 is SMNVEV (reference sequence). V lost 6 bases and J 4 bases, leaving 19 bases between the germline ends. CDR3 length: 16 residues. The CDR3 DNA, read in part, is TGTGCCAGCAGCCGTACCGGGGGGGTGAGTAATCAGCCC. Protein sequence: CASSRTGGVSNQP. The whole CDR3 protein is CASSRTGGVSNQPQHF.

Notes on this clone: The sequence runs out 3 residues before the end of the CDR3; the remainder is reconstructed from the germline J gene. V gene TRBV5-5 combines with J gene TRBJ2-4; weak D call: TRBD2 (5 bases). Trimming left V 3 bases short and J 1 base short, with 11 bases between. From germline, CDR1 is SGHKS and CDR2 YYEKEE (reference sequence). The CDR3 has 15 residues. The CDR3 spells CASSWSGVAKNIQYF. Incomplete CDR3 DNA: TGTGCCAGCAGCTGGTCCGGGGTGGCCAAAAACATT. Complete variable domain (other parts from reference TRBV5-5 and TRBJ2-4): DAGVTQSPTHLIKTRGQQVTLRCSPISGHKSVSWYQQVLGQGPQFIFQYYEKEERGRGNFPDRFSARQFPNYSSELNVNALLLGDSALYLCASSWSGVAKNIQYFGAGTRLSVL.

On this clone: The read ends 3 residues shy of where the CDR3 ends; the end is completed using the germline J gene. This rearrangement joins TRBV5-1 to TRBJ1-2, with D perhaps TRBD1 (6 bases). This CDR3 has 13 residues. Trimming took off 9 bases at V and 7 bases at J, with 19 bases between the two ends. CDR1 and CDR2 from the germline V gene are SGHRS and YFSETQ. CDR3 DNA (partial): TGCGCCATCCGCCGGGACACAAAAGGTGGC. Protein product: CAIRRDTKGG. The CDR3 in full is CAIRRDTKGGYTF.